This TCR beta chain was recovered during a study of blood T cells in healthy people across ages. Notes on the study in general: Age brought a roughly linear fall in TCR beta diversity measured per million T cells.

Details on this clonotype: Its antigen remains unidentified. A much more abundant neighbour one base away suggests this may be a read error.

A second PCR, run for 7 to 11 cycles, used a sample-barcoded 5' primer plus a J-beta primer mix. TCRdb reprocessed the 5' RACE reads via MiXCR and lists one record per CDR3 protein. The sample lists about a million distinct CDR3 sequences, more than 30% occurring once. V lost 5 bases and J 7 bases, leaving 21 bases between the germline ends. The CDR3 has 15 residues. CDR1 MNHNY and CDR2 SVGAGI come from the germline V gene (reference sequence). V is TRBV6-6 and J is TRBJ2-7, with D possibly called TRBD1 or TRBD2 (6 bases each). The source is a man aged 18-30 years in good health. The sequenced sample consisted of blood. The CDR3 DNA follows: TGTGCCAGCAGTCAGAGGGGGGCGACCTACAATGAGCAGTACTTC. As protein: CASSQRGATYNEQYF.